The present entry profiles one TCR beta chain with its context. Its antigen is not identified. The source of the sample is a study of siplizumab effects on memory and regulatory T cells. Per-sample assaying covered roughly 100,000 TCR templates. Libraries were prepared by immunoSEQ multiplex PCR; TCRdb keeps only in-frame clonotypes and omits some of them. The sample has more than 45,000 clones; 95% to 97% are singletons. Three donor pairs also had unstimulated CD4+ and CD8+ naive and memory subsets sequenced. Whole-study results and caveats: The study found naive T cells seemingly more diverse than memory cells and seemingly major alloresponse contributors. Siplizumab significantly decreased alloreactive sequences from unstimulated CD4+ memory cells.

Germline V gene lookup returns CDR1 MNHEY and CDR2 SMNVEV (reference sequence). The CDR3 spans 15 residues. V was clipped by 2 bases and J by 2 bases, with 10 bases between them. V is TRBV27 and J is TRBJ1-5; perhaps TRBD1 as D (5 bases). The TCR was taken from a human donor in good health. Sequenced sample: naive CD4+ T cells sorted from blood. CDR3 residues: CASSLARGGNQPQHF. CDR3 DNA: TGTGCCAGCAGTTTAGCTAGAGGGGGCAATCAGCCCCAGCATTTT.